The clone carrying this T cell receptor (beta chain) came up a few times. The target antigen is unknown. TCRdb redid the calling of the reads with MiXCR, one entry per CDR3 protein. The top ten hold just over 90% of the sample, which has approximately 73,000 distinct CDR3 sequences, approximately 39% seen once. This record belongs to a study of T cell repertoires in cytomegalovirus infection. Study context: The study used recently identified HLA-C-restricted and well-studied HLA-B-restricted CMV epitopes. An indication of both CMV infection and matching HLA type came from public TCR beta signatures.

Germline CDR1 and CDR2: MNHNS and SASEGT. Trimming pared 1 base from V and 1 base from J, leaving 9 bases between. This CDR3 contains 15 residues. Study-level findings and limits: CMV-specific HLA-C-restricted TCR beta clonotypes dominated the ex vivo response. Based on cumulative public TCR beta family frequency, carriers of CMV plus the relevant HLA were identified.

Sequencing was performed on CD8+ T cells from cultured PBMCs, taken from culture after CMV antigen stimulation. This receptor was taken from a human donor in good health (CMV status not recorded). Some clones in this sample may be carry-over from other donors' samples. The chain couples TRBV6-1 to TRBJ2-3; D unclear. CDR3 coding DNA: TGTGCCAGCAGTGAAGGGTTCCGAGGCACAGATACGCAGTATTTT. It is translated as CASSEGFRGTDTQYF.